This section outlines one TCR beta chain sequence together with its context. How the authors handled the data: Estimates of nucleated cell counts were drawn from the amplification of reference gene primers. Libraries were prepared by immunoSEQ multiplex PCR; TCRdb keeps only in-frame clonotypes and omits some of them. V and J calls and clone size are copied from that table; D and trimming were computed from the DNA. The table lists around 200,000 clones, about four fifths of them singletons. The data are from a study of blood T cell repertoires in COVID-19. Study context: Material from acute and convalescent COVID-19 was sourced from the United States, Italy and Spain. In each case, the material was cDNA or gDNA derived from T cells, B-cell-depleted T cells, or PBMCs.

Sequencing was done on a sample of peripheral blood. The source of this sequence is a man aged 45 to 65 with active or convalescent COVID-19.

The CDR3 DNA reads as TGTGCCAGCAGCTCACAGGGGCACGTTGAAAAACTGTTTTTT. It is translated as CASSSQGHVEKLFF. The chain is built from TRBV5-6 and TRBJ1-4, with 7 bases fitting TRBD1. Germline values: CDR1 SGHDT, CDR2 YYEEEE. V gave up 3 bases and J gave up 7 bases; unmatched junction bases: 6. The CDR3 length is 14 residues.